Listed below are T cell receptor beta chains from one sample, sequenced in a study of technical replicates of blood from four donors. Profiled with immunoSEQ multiplex PCR; TCRdb holds only in-frame clones, not every one. This table holds about 83,000 clones, approximately 92% found once. The sequenced sample was T cells isolated from PBMCs. Source of these receptors: a human donor in good health. The CDR3 runs from the conserved cysteine through the conserved F or W. The order of the fields is D gene, J gene, V gene, clone size, CDR3 length, CDR3 DNA, CDR3 protein. D genes are given only for firm matches. The size entry is marked missing in some rows and otherwise reads once, few, many or a size class.

D gene: TRBD1
J gene: TRBJ2-7
V gene: TRBV11-2
clone size: .
CDR3 length: 15
CDR3 DNA: TGTGCCAGCAGCTTAGCCCAGGGGGCCGCCTACGAGCAGTACTTC
CDR3 protein: CASSLAQGAAYEQYF

D gene: TRBD2
J gene: TRBJ2-2
V gene: TRBV27
clone size: .
CDR3 length: 15
CDR3 DNA: TGTGCCAGCAGAGGACTAGCCTCCAACACCGGGGAGCTGTTTTTT
CDR3 protein: CASRGLASNTGELFF

D gene: .
J gene: TRBJ1-1
V gene: TRBV20-1
clone size: .
CDR3 length: 11
CDR3 DNA: TGCAGTGCTAGACAGAACACTGAAGCTTTCTTT
CDR3 protein: CSARQNTEAFF

D gene: TRBD2
J gene: TRBJ2-1
V gene: TRBV18
clone size: once
CDR3 length: 16
CDR3 DNA: TGTGCCAGCTCACCCCCGGCTAGCGGGATGTACGGTGAGCAGTTCTTC
CDR3 protein: CASSPPASGMYGEQFF

D gene: TRBD1
J gene: TRBJ2-1
V gene: TRBV19
clone size: .
CDR3 length: 19
CDR3 DNA: TGTGCCAGTAGTATAGGACAGGGGACTTTAGCGATCAAGTACAATGAGCAGTTCTTC
CDR3 protein: CASSIGQGTLAIKYNEQFF

D gene: .
J gene: TRBJ2-1
V gene: TRBV5-1
clone size: .
CDR3 length: 15
CDR3 DNA: TGCGCCAGCAGCTTGGTAGCGGTTGGGGACAATGAGCAGTTCTTC
CDR3 protein: CASSLVAVGDNEQFF

D gene: .
J gene: TRBJ1-1
V gene: TRBV30
clone size: few
CDR3 length: 14
CDR3 DNA: TGTGCCTGGAGTGGGTGGGTAGCGAACACTGAAGCTTTCTTT
CDR3 protein: CAWSGWVANTEAFF

D gene: TRBD1
J gene: TRBJ1-4
V gene: TRBV11-2
clone size: .
CDR3 length: 17
CDR3 DNA: TGTGCCAGCAGCTTACCCCGGGACAGCTTAGTGAATGAAAAACTGTTTTTT
CDR3 protein: CASSLPRDSLVNEKLFF

D gene: TRBD1
J gene: TRBJ2-7
V gene: TRBV9
clone size: .
CDR3 length: 15
CDR3 DNA: TGTGCCAGCAGCCTCTGGGGACAGGGATCCTACGAGCAGTACTTC
CDR3 protein: CASSLWGQGSYEQYF

D gene: TRBD2
J gene: TRBJ2-5
V gene: TRBV10-1
clone size: .
CDR3 length: 16
CDR3 DNA: TGCGCCAGCAGTGATGCTAGCGGGGGGGGGCAAGAGACCCAGTACTTC
CDR3 protein: CASSDASGGGQETQYF

D gene: .
J gene: TRBJ1-3
V gene: TRBV6-6
clone size: .
CDR3 length: 14
CDR3 DNA: TGTGCCAGCACCCTACTCCCAGCTCGGGACACCATATATTTT
CDR3 protein: CASTLLPARDTIYF

D gene: .
J gene: TRBJ1-1
V gene: TRBV18
clone size: .
CDR3 length: 16
CDR3 DNA: TGTGCCAGCTCACCGGACCGAACAGGGACGGGCACTGAAGCTTTCTTT
CDR3 protein: CASSPDRTGTGTEAFF

D gene: TRBD2
J gene: TRBJ2-2
V gene: TRBV4-2
clone size: .
CDR3 length: 18
CDR3 DNA: TGTGCCAGCAGCCAAGTGGGTGCACTAGCGGTGAACACCGGGGAGCTGTTTTTT
CDR3 protein: CASSQVGALAVNTGELFF

D gene: .
J gene: TRBJ2-7
V gene: TRBV28
clone size: .
CDR3 length: 12
CDR3 DNA: TGTGCCAGTGAAAGCCGGGCGGGCGAGCAGTACTTC
CDR3 protein: CASESRAGEQYF

D gene: .
J gene: TRBJ2-2
V gene: TRBV28
clone size: .
CDR3 length: 14
CDR3 DNA: TGTGCCAGCAGGCGACTACCTAACACCGGGGAGCTGTTTTTT
CDR3 protein: CASRRLPNTGELFF

D gene: .
J gene: TRBJ1-2
V gene: TRBV5-1
clone size: .
CDR3 length: 13
CDR3 DNA: TGCGCCAGCAGCTTGGAAAACGTAGATGGCTACACCTTC
CDR3 protein: CASSLENVDGYTF

D gene: .
J gene: TRBJ2-2
V gene: TRBV10-1
clone size: .
CDR3 length: 15
CDR3 DNA: TGCGCCAGCAGTGAAGGGCGGGGTGCGACCGGGGAGCTGTTTTTT
CDR3 protein: CASSEGRGATGELFF

D gene: .
J gene: TRBJ1-2
V gene: TRBV7-9
clone size: .
CDR3 length: 14
CDR3 DNA: TGTGCCAGCAGCTCCGGTCTACCCGGGAATGGCTACACCTTC
CDR3 protein: CASSSGLPGNGYTF

D gene: .
J gene: TRBJ1-2
V gene: TRBV4-1
clone size: .
CDR3 length: 17
CDR3 DNA: TGCGCCAGCAGCCAAATTTACAGGGAGGGTCTCACGAATGGCTACACCTTC
CDR3 protein: CASSQIYREGLTNGYTF

D gene: .
J gene: TRBJ2-1
V gene: TRBV5-1
clone size: .
CDR3 length: 13
CDR3 DNA: TGCGCCAGCAGCCCCTGGACAATCCATGAGCAGTTCTTC
CDR3 protein: CASSPWTIHEQFF

D gene: TRBD1
J gene: TRBJ2-7
V gene: TRBV6-5
clone size: .
CDR3 length: 14
CDR3 DNA: TGTGCCAGCAGTAGGGACAGGGTACACTACGAGCAGTACTTC
CDR3 protein: CASSRDRVHYEQYF

D gene: .
J gene: TRBJ2-3
V gene: TRBV28
clone size: .
CDR3 length: 16
CDR3 DNA: TGTGCCAGCAGCACCTTAAGCGGGTTACGCACAGATACGCAGTATTTC
CDR3 protein: CASSTLSGLRTDTQYF

D gene: .
J gene: TRBJ1-1
V gene: TRBV28
clone size: .
CDR3 length: 14
CDR3 DNA: TGTGCCAGCAGTCCACGTTGGGGGGGCACTGAAGCTTTCTTT
CDR3 protein: CASSPRWGGTEAFF

D gene: .
J gene: TRBJ1-5
V gene: TRBV28
clone size: .
CDR3 length: 14
CDR3 DNA: TGTGCCAGCAGTTTACCGCGGAACAATCAGCCCCAGCATTTT
CDR3 protein: CASSLPRNNQPQHF

D gene: TRBD1
J gene: TRBJ2-2
V gene: TRBV2
clone size: .
CDR3 length: 15
CDR3 DNA: TGTGCCAGCAGCGGCCGGGACAGACGATCCGGGGAGCTGTTTTTT
CDR3 protein: CASSGRDRRSGELFF

D gene: .
J gene: TRBJ1-1
V gene: TRBV19
clone size: once
CDR3 length: 13
CDR3 DNA: TGTGCCAGTAGTACCCAGGTGAACACTGAAGCTTTCTTT
CDR3 protein: CASSTQVNTEAFF

D gene: .
J gene: TRBJ2-1
V gene: TRBV6-5
clone size: .
CDR3 length: 14
CDR3 DNA: TGTGCCAGCAGTTACCGGACTAAGGGAAATGAGCAGTTCTTC
CDR3 protein: CASSYRTKGNEQFF

D gene: TRBD1
J gene: TRBJ2-3
V gene: TRBV7-2
clone size: once
CDR3 length: 17
CDR3 DNA: TGTGCCAGCAGCTTAGAAGGGGCAGGGGGCCTTAGAGATACGCAGTATTTT
CDR3 protein: CASSLEGAGGLRDTQYF

D gene: .
J gene: TRBJ2-7
V gene: TRBV6-1
clone size: .
CDR3 length: 13
CDR3 DNA: TGTGCCAGCATGCCAAGCGGGTTATACGAGCAGTACTTC
CDR3 protein: CASMPSGLYEQYF

D gene: .
J gene: TRBJ2-2
V gene: TRBV4-1
clone size: .
CDR3 length: 16
CDR3 DNA: TGCGCCAGCAGCCATCATCCCCAGGTGGCAAGAGGGGAGCTGTTTTTT
CDR3 protein: CASSHHPQVARGELFF

D gene: TRBD1
J gene: TRBJ1-3
V gene: TRBV30
clone size: .
CDR3 length: 15
CDR3 DNA: TGTGCCTGGAGAAACTGGCGGGACAGGGAAAACACCATATATTTT
CDR3 protein: CAWRNWRDRENTIYF

D gene: TRBD2
J gene: TRBJ2-1
V gene: TRBV7-8
clone size: .
CDR3 length: 14
CDR3 DNA: TGTGCCAGCAGCTCCACAACTAGCGCCGATGAGCAGTTCTTC
CDR3 protein: CASSSTTSADEQFF

D gene: TRBD2
J gene: TRBJ2-7
V gene: TRBV28
clone size: .
CDR3 length: 15
CDR3 DNA: TGTGCCAGCAGTTTCTTCAGCGGGAGGACGCGCGAGCAGTACTTC
CDR3 protein: CASSFFSGRTREQYF

D gene: .
J gene: TRBJ2-5
V gene: TRBV27
clone size: once
CDR3 length: 15
CDR3 DNA: TGTGCCAGCAGTTTAAGTCCGCGGCCGGGAGAGACCCAGTACTTC
CDR3 protein: CASSLSPRPGETQYF

D gene: .
J gene: TRBJ2-7
V gene: TRBV19
clone size: once
CDR3 length: 12
CDR3 DNA: TGTGCCAGTAGGAACAGGGCCTACGAGCAGTACTTC
CDR3 protein: CASRNRAYEQYF

D gene: .
J gene: TRBJ2-7
V gene: TRBV5-1
clone size: .
CDR3 length: 12
CDR3 DNA: TGCGCCAGCAGCATGAGCTCCTACGAGCAGTACTTC
CDR3 protein: CASSMSSYEQYF

D gene: .
J gene: TRBJ1-2
V gene: TRBV5-4
clone size: .
CDR3 length: 18
CDR3 DNA: TGTGCCAGCCTCTCTCTGGGGGGACGACCGCACCCTAACTATGGCTACACCTTC
CDR3 protein: CASLSLGGRPHPNYGYTF

D gene: TRBD1
J gene: TRBJ1-2
V gene: TRBV7-9
clone size: .
CDR3 length: 14
CDR3 DNA: TGTGCCAGCAGCTTATCGGCAGGGGGCGATGGCTACACCTTC
CDR3 protein: CASSLSAGGDGYTF

D gene: TRBD1
J gene: TRBJ1-2
V gene: TRBV6-5
clone size: .
CDR3 length: 14
CDR3 DNA: TGTGCCAGCAGCGAGACAGGGGTGGGCATAGGCTACACCTTC
CDR3 protein: CASSETGVGIGYTF

D gene: .
J gene: TRBJ1-1
V gene: TRBV5-5
clone size: .
CDR3 length: 11
CDR3 DNA: TGTGCCAGCAGCTTGGAGTCAGTAGCTTTCTTT
CDR3 protein: CASSLESVAFF

D gene: .
J gene: TRBJ1-5
V gene: TRBV6-5
clone size: .
CDR3 length: 15
CDR3 DNA: TGTGCCAGCAGTCTCCTGCAGGGTGGCAATCAGCCCCAGCATTTT
CDR3 protein: CASSLLQGGNQPQHF

D gene: TRBD1
J gene: TRBJ1-2
V gene: TRBV5-1
clone size: few
CDR3 length: 15
CDR3 DNA: TGCGCCAGCAGCTCCACCGACAGGGCTAATATTGGCTACACCTTC
CDR3 protein: CASSSTDRANIGYTF

D gene: TRBD1
J gene: TRBJ2-7
V gene: TRBV5-1
clone size: .
CDR3 length: 15
CDR3 DNA: TGCGCCAGCAGCTTGGGACAGGGGTTCGGCGACGAGCAGTACTTC
CDR3 protein: CASSLGQGFGDEQYF

D gene: .
J gene: TRBJ1-3
V gene: TRBV13
clone size: .
CDR3 length: 14
CDR3 DNA: TGTGCCAGCAGCTTGGGGGGCTCTGGAAACACCATATATTTT
CDR3 protein: CASSLGGSGNTIYF

D gene: .
J gene: TRBJ1-5
V gene: TRBV23-1
clone size: .
CDR3 length: 9
CDR3 DNA: TGCGCCAGCAGTCTCCTAAGGCATTTT
CDR3 protein: CASSLLRHF

D gene: TRBD1
J gene: TRBJ1-5
V gene: TRBV27
clone size: .
CDR3 length: 18
CDR3 DNA: TGTGCCAGCAGTCCGCGGGACAGGGTGGCCGGGAGCAATCAGCCCCAGCATTTT
CDR3 protein: CASSPRDRVAGSNQPQHF

D gene: TRBD1
J gene: TRBJ2-3
V gene: TRBV13
clone size: .
CDR3 length: 15
CDR3 DNA: TGTGCCAGCAGCGTAACGGGACAGGGCACAGATACGCAGTATTTT
CDR3 protein: CASSVTGQGTDTQYF

D gene: .
J gene: TRBJ1-1
V gene: TRBV5-4
clone size: .
CDR3 length: 13
CDR3 DNA: TGTGCCAGCAGCTCCTGGGGGGTAGCTGAAGCTTTCTTT
CDR3 protein: CASSSWGVAEAFF

D gene: .
J gene: TRBJ2-5
V gene: TRBV7-9
clone size: .
CDR3 length: 12
CDR3 DNA: TGTGCCAGCGGCGGGGCGGAGGAGACCCAGTACTTC
CDR3 protein: CASGGAEETQYF

D gene: .
J gene: TRBJ1-5
V gene: TRBV21-1
clone size: .
CDR3 length: 12
CDR3 DNA: TGTGCCAGCAGCAAAGACCGACAGGGGGCGCATTTT
CDR3 protein: CASSKDRQGAHF

D gene: .
J gene: TRBJ1-2
V gene: TRBV21-1
clone size: .
CDR3 length: 15
CDR3 DNA: TGTGCCAGCAACCCGGTCGAAGCCACTGACTATGGCTACACCTTC
CDR3 protein: CASNPVEATDYGYTF

D gene: TRBD1
J gene: TRBJ1-2
V gene: TRBV6-5
clone size: .
CDR3 length: 14
CDR3 DNA: TGTGCCAGCAGTTGGGGGACAGGGGTGTCTGACTACACCTTC
CDR3 protein: CASSWGTGVSDYTF

D gene: TRBD1
J gene: TRBJ2-1
V gene: TRBV27
clone size: .
CDR3 length: 15
CDR3 DNA: TGTGCCAGCAGTTCACAGGGGGCTAGAGTAAATGAGCAGTTCTTC
CDR3 protein: CASSSQGARVNEQFF